The 15 T cell receptor beta chains below come from one sample, sequenced in a study of cytomegalovirus exposure and HLA in healthy donors. Primers for the PCR totalled 60 Vbeta and 13 Jbeta. The data were produced by immunoSEQ multiplex PCR, yet TCRdb's version contains in-frame clones alone and is incomplete. The profile shows fewer than 200,000 clones, roughly 84% of them singletons. The sample consisted of PBMCs. These receptors came from a man aged 30 to 45 in good health and CMV-seronegative.

The V call is TRBV21-1, the J call TRBJ1-5. TRBV21-1 is classified as a pseudogene. The length of the CDR3 is 15 residues. The CDR3 here is CASTRSVPSNQPQHF. In nucleotides, the CDR3 is TGTGCCAGCACCCGCTCGGTGCCAAGCAATCAGCCCCAGCATTTT.

CDR3 in amino acids: CASSPLALAGGHEQFF. For the CDR3, the DNA is TGTGCCAGCAGCCCCCTCGCACTAGCGGGGGGGCATGAGCAGTTCTTC. The chain carries TRBV9 and TRBJ2-1; 13 bases fit TRBD2. The V gene's germline CDR1 is SGDLS and CDR2 YYNGEE. CDR3 length equals 16 residues. V dropped 4 bases and J dropped 8; count of bases not matched to a gene: 9.

As to this clone: At one end, the junction sequence differs from germline, possibly due to a read error. Other DNA sequences from this sample encode an identical CDR3 as well. The chain's CDR3 is CASTDRTGPIYF. The CDR3 DNA follows: TGTGCCAGCACCGACAGGACAGGGCCTATCTACTTC. The gene calls are TRBV6-5 and TRBJ1-2; 8 positions agree with TRBD1. Germline loops: CDR1 MNHEY, CDR2 SVGAGI. The CDR3 spans 12 residues.

The chain carries TRBV2 and TRBJ2-1, with D unresolved. Trimming shortened V by 5 bases and J by 4 bases, and 9 bases separated the two germline ends. Germline-derived CDR1 and CDR2 are SNHLY and FYNNEI. CDR3 length equals 13 residues. The CDR3 sequence is CASSLDRYNEQFF. CDR3 coding DNA: TGTGCCAGCAGTCTAGACCGTTACAATGAGCAGTTCTTC.

The gene calls are TRBV10-3 and TRBJ1-2, with a tentative D call TRBD1 (5 bases). V dropped 10 bases and J dropped 5 bases, with 17 bases sitting between them. This CDR3 has 13 amino acids. The V gene's germline CDR1 is ENHRY and CDR2 SYGVKD. CDR3 region: CATRGQGVYGYTF. For the CDR3, the DNA is TGTGCCACCCGTGGGCAAGGGGTATATGGCTACACCTTC.

This chain joins TRBV5-3 and TRBJ2-7, with TRBD2 matching over 8 bases. TRBV5-3 belongs to the ORF category, with a function that is uncertain. The length of the CDR3 is 14 residues. J lost 3 bases, V lost 1 base, and 3 bases had no gene match. The CDR3 reads CARSLPSGSYEQYF. The DNA of the CDR3 is TGTGCCAGAAGCTTGCCCAGCGGGAGCTACGAGCAGTACTTC.

The CDR3 here is CASSLGGGLDTQYF. The CDR3 nucleotides read TGCGCCAGCAGCTTGGGAGGGGGCTTAGATACGCAGTATTTT. This chain uses TRBV5-1 with TRBJ2-3, with 7 bases aligning to TRBD1. The germline CDR1 and CDR2 sequences are SGHRS and YFSETQ. The ends lost 0 bases at V and 5 bases at J; junction bases unmatched: 3. The CDR3 is made up of 14 amino acids.

This chain connects TRBV4-1 to TRBJ2-5; TRBD2 aligns across 15 bases. Per the germline V gene, CDR1 is MGHRA and CDR2 is YSYEKL. CDR3 length: 19 amino acids. The trim removed 0 bases at V and 5 bases at J, leaving 10 bases unmatched. CDR3 amino acids: CASSQDLGLAGGRGETQYF. DNA for the CDR3: TGCGCCAGCAGCCAAGATCTAGGACTAGCGGGAGGGCGGGGGGAGACCCAGTACTTC.

The V call is TRBV14, the J call TRBJ1-1; the D gene is possibly TRBD1 (5 bases). CDR1 and CDR2 (germline): SGHDN, FVKESK. This CDR3 has 18 amino acids. The V end lost 0 bases, the J end lost 1 base, and 18 bases lay between the germline ends. The CDR3 nucleotides are TGTGCCAGCAGCCAAGAGCCGTGGTTTGTCGGGGGGAACACTGAAGCTTTCTTT. Encoded protein: CASSQEPWFVGGNTEAFF.

The chain is built from TRBV11-2 and TRBJ2-3; 9 bases line up with TRBD1. J gave up 1 base and V 5 bases, and 10 bases lay outside the gene matches. Germline lookup yields CDR1 SGHAT and CDR2 FQNNGV. The CDR3 spans 17 residues. Here the CDR3 reads CASSPVGQGYGTDTQYF. DNA for the CDR3: TGTGCCAGCAGCCCGGTCGGACAGGGGTACGGCACAGATACGCAGTATTTT.

CDR3 loop: CASSPLVASGSGELFF. CDR3 nucleotides: TGTGCCAGCAGCCCCCTCGTGGCTAGCGGGTCCGGGGAGCTGTTTTTT. The J gene is TRBJ2-2, the V gene TRBV9; 8 positions agree with TRBD2. The CDR3 has 16 residues. V lost 4 bases and J lost 6; bases outside the gene matches: 11. CDR1 is SGDLS and CDR2 is YYNGEE in the germline V gene.

The chain carries TRBV14 and TRBJ1-3; the match to TRBD1 covers 9 bases. The CDR3 length is 19 residues. Germline CDR1 reads SGHDN; CDR2 reads FVKESK. Trimming at V came to 2 bases and at J to 0 bases, leaving 11 bases not matched to a gene. In DNA form, the CDR3 reads TGTGCCAGCAGCCAATTAGGACAGGGGACGCGGATCTCTGGAAACACCATATATTTT. This sequence encodes CASSQLGQGTRISGNTIYF.

This sequence joins TRBV11-2 and TRBJ1-3; D possibly corresponds to TRBD1 (6 bases). The V end was cut by 5 bases, the J end by 0 bases, with 11 bases between. The CDR3 covers 15 residues. Germline CDR1 SGHAT, CDR2 FQNNGV. DNA for the CDR3: TGTGCCAGCAGCCAAGGGACAACCTCTGGAAACACCATATATTTT. Its translation: CASSQGTTSGNTIYF.

The chain recombines TRBV7-9 with TRBJ2-3; a weak D match, TRBD2 (5 bases). Germline CDR1 reads SEHNR; CDR2 reads FQNEAQ (reference sequence). The CDR3 consists of 15 residues. V was trimmed by 1 base and J by 3 bases, leaving 11 bases between them. In DNA, the CDR3 is TGTGCCAGCAGCTTAGAGGTAGGAGGAACAGATACGCAGTATTTT. This translates into CASSLEVGGTDTQYF.

V usage is TRBV2 and J usage is TRBJ2-5; D unresolved. Near its end, the DNA agrees better with TRBJ2-7, so the J call may be wrong. The CDR3 has 12 amino acids. Per the germline V gene, CDR1 is SNHLY and CDR2 is FYNNEI. The CDR3 protein is CASSERDYEQYF. The CDR3 DNA follows: TGTGCCAGCAGTGAACGTGACTACGAGCAGTACTTC.